What follows are 32 T cell receptor beta chains derived from one specimen sequenced in a study of regulatory T cells in long-lasting Graves disease. Regarding time point: newly diagnosed GD, antithyroid drugs for less than 3 months. PBMC RNA was the source of the TCR library. In building TCR beta libraries, iRepertoire HTBI primers were used together with Arm-PCR of CDR3 regions. TCRdb itself ran the multiplex PCR reads through MiXCR, one entry per CDR3 protein. This table has approximately 440,000 distinct CDR3 sequences, 15% to 20% appearing once. The sample was also linked to a second study, of T cells in Graves' hyperthyroidism and ophthalmopathy.

The sample consisted of peripheral blood mononuclear cells (PBMCs), taken at new diagnosis, from a patient treated with antithyroid drugs. Receptor source: a man aged 35-49 years with Graves disease.

This clonotype was counted many times. The V call is TRBV11-2, the J call TRBJ2-1; no clear D. This CDR3 is built from 11 residues. CDR1 and CDR2 (germline): SGHAT, FQNNGV. Trimming took off 4 bases at V and 10 bases at J, with 8 bases between the two ends. As DNA, the CDR3 is TGTGCCAGCAGCTCCCCGCGGGAGCAGTTCTTC. Translation: CASSSPREQFF.

This clonotype was counted many times. The V and J genes are TRBV9 and TRBJ2-3; the match to TRBD2 covers 14 bases. CDR1 is SGDLS, CDR2 YYNGEE, per germline. This CDR3 region has 18 residues. Losses at the gene ends were 3 bases for V and 0 bases for J; bases not matched to a gene: 6. CDR3 amino acids: CASSGGTSGRVSTDTQYF. The CDR3 DNA is TGTGCCAGCAGCGGTGGGACTAGCGGGAGAGTTAGCACAGATACGCAGTATTTT.

This clonotype has just a few counts. The chain uses TRBV27 and TRBJ2-2; no clear D gene. This CDR3 is 14 amino acids long. The germline CDR1 and CDR2 sequences are MNHEY and SMNVEV (reference sequence). Trimming left V 1 base short and J 5 bases short, with 8 bases between. CDR3 in amino acids: CASSLWRGTGELFF. CDR3 DNA: TGTGCCAGCAGTTTATGGAGAGGAACCGGGGAGCTGTTTTTT.

This clonotype was seen ten or more times. This chain joins TRBV3-1 and TRBJ1-1; 8 nucleotides align to TRBD1. Unmatched junction bases numbered 8, after V lost 4 bases and J lost 4 bases. Germline-derived CDR1 and CDR2 are LGHDT and YNNKEL (reference sequence). The CDR3 totals 15 residues. The CDR3 nucleotides read TGTGCCAGCAGCCCGCAAAGGACAGGGTTCACTGAAGCTTTCTTT. It yields the protein CASSPQRTGFTEAFF.

This clonotype was seen a few times. A read error may produce the germline difference seen at one junction end. The J gene is TRBJ2-5, the V gene TRBV28; a possible D gene is TRBD2 (5 bases). This CDR3 has 12 residues. Per the germline V gene, CDR1 is MDHEN and CDR2 is SYDVKM. The CDR3 sequence: CASSGTIETQYF. CDR3 bases: TGCGCCAGCAGCGGCACCATAGAGACCCAGTACTTC.

This clonotype came up a few times. V usage is TRBV4-2 and J usage is TRBJ2-2; 16 bases are a match to TRBD2. V shed 4 bases, J shed 4 bases, and the junction held 6 bases outside the gene matches. Germline loops: CDR1 LGHNA, CDR2 YNFKEQ. CDR3 length equals 18 residues. The CDR3 nucleotides are TGTGCCAGCAGCCCGGGACTAGCGGGAGGGCCGGGCACCGGGGAGCTGTTTTTT. It yields the protein CASSPGLAGGPGTGELFF.

This clonotype has ten or more counts. Relative to the germline gene, one junction end is altered; a read error may explain this. The chain employs TRBV11-2 and TRBJ2-7, with a weak D call TRBD1 (6 bases). Germline V gene sequence: CDR1 SGHAT, CDR2 FQNNGV. CDR3 length equals 11 residues. The CDR3 spells CASSQGSSLLF. Here the CDR3 DNA reads TGTGCCAGCAGCCAGGGGTCCTCCCTCCTTTTC.

This clonotype was counted a few times. One end of the junction does not line up with germline, which may come from a read error. This sequence joins TRBV7-8 and TRBJ1-4, with unresolved D. Germline V lookup: CDR1 SGHVS, CDR2 FQNEAQ. There are 15 residues in the CDR3. The CDR3 DNA is TGTGTCAGCAGCTCCCACCAACCAACTAATGAAAAACTGTTTTTT. It is translated as CVSSSHQPTNEKLFF.

V and J are TRBV3-1 and TRBJ2-1, with 14 bases matching TRBD2. The CDR3 is 17 amino acids. V shed 4 bases, J shed 4 bases, and the junction held 6 bases outside the gene matches. The germline CDR1 and CDR2 sequences are LGHDT and YNNKEL (reference sequence). The CDR3 DNA follows: TGTGCCAGCAGCCGCCGGACTAGCGGGGGGCCATACAATGAGCAGTTCTTC. As protein: CASSRRTSGGPYNEQFF.

The sample holds many counts of this clonotype. The J gene is TRBJ1-1, the V gene TRBV5-1; 9 bases match TRBD1. The ends lost 4 bases at V and 4 bases at J; junction bases unmatched: 5. Germline CDR1 SGHRS, CDR2 YFSETQ. There are 14 residues in the CDR3. The CDR3 region is CASSPGQGGTEAFF. The CDR3 DNA is TGCGCCAGCAGCCCGGGACAGGGAGGCACTGAAGCTTTCTTT. The full variable domain, rest sourced from reference TRBV5-1 and TRBJ1-1, is KAGVTQTPRYLIKTRGQQVTLSCSPISGHRSVSWYQQTPGQGLQFLFEYFSETQRNKGNFPGRFSGRQFSNSRSEMNVSTLELGDSALYLCASSPGQGGTEAFFGQGTRLTVV.

This clonotype was recorded at least ten times. V is TRBV2 and J is TRBJ2-5; 10 bases are shared with TRBD2. Losses at the gene ends were 8 bases for V and 4 bases for J; bases not matched to a gene: 7. CDR1 is SNHLY and CDR2 is FYNNEI in the germline V gene. The CDR3 contains 14 residues. CDR3 in DNA: TGTGCCAGCGGATTAGCGGGGGGCCGAGAGACCCAGTACTTC. Protein: CASGLAGGRETQYF.

This clonotype occurred many times. Here the CDR3 reads CSAGLREAAFF. Written as DNA, the CDR3 is TGCAGTGCTGGACTTAGGGAGGCGGCTTTCTTT. This chain connects TRBV20-1 to TRBJ1-1, with D unclear. The CDR3 sequence is 11 residues long. The germline CDR1 and CDR2 sequences are DFQATT and SNEGSKA (reference sequence). The ends were cut back, 5 bases at V and 11 bases at J, with 15 bases in the middle.

The table lists this clonotype with many counts. This rearrangement joins TRBV2 to TRBJ2-2; D is unclear. The germline CDR1 and CDR2 sequences are SNHLY and FYNNEI. The CDR3 extends over 12 amino acids. V lost 7 bases, J lost 7 bases, and 10 bases lay in between. The CDR3, as DNA: TGTGCCAGCACTAGAGAAGGCGGGGAGCTGTTTTTT. Amino acids: CASTREGGELFF.

This clonotype was counted ten times or more. The rearrangement joins TRBV3-1 to TRBJ1-3; D remains ambiguous. Germline V gene data show CDR1 as LGHDT and CDR2 as YNNKEL (reference sequence). Deletions cut 4 bases from V and 1 base from J, with 14 bases between. There are 16 residues in the CDR3. The CDR3 DNA reads as TGTGCCAGCAGCCGCCTGGCGGCGTCGTCTGGAAACACCATATATTTT. Translating it yields CASSRLAASSGNTIYF.

This clonotype was seen at least ten times. The CDR3 region is CAISGGPTKNNEQFF. The CDR3 DNA sequence: TGTGCCATCAGTGGTGGTCCTACCAAAAACAATGAGCAGTTCTTC. The chain has TRBV10-3 and TRBJ2-1; no clear D gene. Looked up from germline, CDR1 is ENHRY and CDR2 is SYGVKD. V lost 4 bases to trimming and J lost 5 bases, with 15 bases between them. The CDR3 is made up of 15 amino acids.

V usage is TRBV6-4 and J usage is TRBJ1-1, with no clear D. Germline CDR1 reads MRHNA; CDR2 reads SNTAGT. Trimming stripped 5 bases from V and 5 bases from J, with 12 bases between. This CDR3 has 13 amino acids. The chain's CDR3 is CASSPSIGTEAFF. DNA for the CDR3: TGTGCCAGCAGTCCCAGTATAGGGACTGAAGCTTTCTTT.

This clonotype was detected ten times or more. V is TRBV29-1 and J is TRBJ2-3; 9 bases line up with TRBD2. The ends lost 4 bases at V and 0 bases at J; junction bases unmatched: 8. The V gene's germline CDR1 is SQVTM and CDR2 ANQGSEA. The CDR3 has 16 residues. The CDR3 protein is CSVGGAGGGSTDTQYF. Here the CDR3 DNA reads TGCAGCGTTGGGGGAGCGGGAGGAGGGAGCACAGATACGCAGTATTTT.

This clonotype was observed a handful of times. V is TRBV5-1 and J is TRBJ1-2; D possibly corresponds to TRBD1 (5 bases). The CDR3 covers 15 residues. V lost 2 bases and J lost 4, with 15 bases in between. The germline CDR1 and CDR2 sequences are SGHRS and YFSETQ. The CDR3 region has the DNA TGCGCCAGCAGCTTTGGACACGGGACGTCCTATGGCTACACCTTC. Its protein is CASSFGHGTSYGYTF.

This clonotype showed up many times. The V gene is TRBV2, the J gene TRBJ2-1, with TRBD2 as a possible D gene (5 bases). The CDR3 contains 13 residues. CDR1 is SNHLY and CDR2 is FYNNEI in the germline V gene. V lost 0 bases and J 10 bases, leaving 10 bases between the germline ends. CDR3 DNA: TGTGCCAGCAGTGAAGCGTGGAGGATGGAGCAGTTCTTC. Amino acid sequence: CASSEAWRMEQFF. Using reference TRBV2 and TRBJ2-1 for the parts outside the CDR3, the full variable domain is EPEVTQTPSHQVTQMGQEVILRCVPISNHLYFYWYRQILGQKVEFLVSFYNNEISEKSEIFDDQFSVERPDGSNFTLKIRSTKLEDSAMYFCASSEAWRMEQFFGPGTRLTVL.

This clonotype was detected only a few times. The chain has TRBV20-1 and TRBJ2-7; 7 nucleotides align to TRBD2. Trimming cost V 0 bases and J 3 bases; bases outside gene matches: 5. Germline CDR1 is DFQATT and CDR2 is SNEGSKA (reference sequence). The CDR3 contains 14 residues. The CDR3 coding sequence is TGCAGTGCTAGAGAGCCTAGCGGAGTCTACGAGCAGTACTTC. Protein product: CSAREPSGVYEQYF.

At least ten counts were recorded for this clonotype. The genes are TRBV2 and TRBJ2-7; D is ambiguous. This CDR3 region has 12 residues. Trimming removed 6 bases from V and 3 bases from J, with 9 bases in between. CDR1 and CDR2 from the germline V gene are SNHLY and FYNNEI. CDR3 DNA sequence: TGTGCCAGCAGCGGCGGCTACTACGAGCAGTACTTC. Translated: CASSGGYYEQYF.

The CDR3: CASSFVAGGEQFF. The CDR3 coding sequence is TGTGCCAGCAGTTTCGTAGCGGGTGGTGAGCAGTTCTTC. J is TRBJ2-1 and V is TRBV6-5; 7 nucleotides align to TRBD2. Germline loops: CDR1 MNHEY, CDR2 SVGAGI. The trim removed 4 bases at V and 9 bases at J, leaving 6 bases unmatched. The CDR3 covers 13 residues.

Ten or more counts support this clonotype. This sequence joins TRBV5-1 and TRBJ2-3, with 7 bases that match TRBD2. The V segment lost 3 bases and the J segment 1 base; nucleotides outside the gene matches: 2. The CDR3 consists of 14 residues. Germline CDR1 SGHRS, CDR2 YFSETQ. In DNA, the CDR3 is TGCGCCAGCAGCTATCGGGAGGGCACAGATACGCAGTATTTT. This codes for CASSYREGTDTQYF.

This clonotype has only a few counts. This sequence joins TRBV19 and TRBJ2-2; 13 nucleotides align to TRBD2. Germline CDR1 reads LNHDA; CDR2 reads SQIVND (reference sequence). V gave up 5 bases and J gave up 0 bases; unmatched junction bases: 3. The CDR3 has 17 residues. The chain's CDR3 is CASSLGTSGANTGELFF. In nucleotides, the CDR3 is TGTGCCAGTAGTCTCGGGACTAGCGGGGCGAACACCGGGGAGCTGTTTTTT. Full variable domain (remainder filled in from reference TRBV19 and TRBJ2-2): DGGITQSPKYLFRKEGQNVTLSCEQNLNHDAMYWYRQDPGQGLRLIYYSQIVNDFQKGDIAEGYSVSREKKESFPLTVTSAQKNPTAFYLCASSLGTSGANTGELFFGEGSRLTVL.

This clonotype appeared many times. The genes are TRBV30 and TRBJ2-5; 9 nucleotides agree with TRBD2. The J segment lost 5 bases and the V segment lost 3 bases, leaving 7 bases of the junction unmatched. The CDR3 length is 14 residues. Germline CDR1 is GTSNPN and CDR2 is SVGIG (reference sequence). The CDR3: CAWSVAGVWETQYF. The CDR3 coding sequence is TGTGCCTGGAGCGTAGCGGGAGTATGGGAGACCCAGTACTTC.

V is TRBV19 and J is TRBJ2-1; perhaps D is TRBD1 or TRBD2 (5 bases each). Germline assignment: CDR1 LNHDA and CDR2 SQIVND (reference sequence). Trimming removed 3 bases from V and 0 bases from J, with 15 bases in between. This CDR3 spans 17 amino acids. The DNA for the CDR3 is TGTGCCAGTAGTATCGCGAGGGGCAGGAGCTCCTACAATGAGCAGTTCTTC. Translated: CASSIARGRSSYNEQFF.

This clonotype showed up just a few times. The genes are TRBV7-9 and TRBJ2-1, with TRBD2 matching 11 bases. The CDR3 has 17 amino acids. V dropped 2 bases and J dropped 8; count of bases not matched to a gene: 11. Germline CDR1 and CDR2: SEHNR and FQNEAQ (reference sequence). CDR3 bases: TGTGCCAGCAGCTTACCTCGACTAGCGGGAAGGAGCCATGAGCAGTTCTTC. This sequence encodes CASSLPRLAGRSHEQFF.

This clonotype occurred many times. J is TRBJ2-3 and V is TRBV7-3; 14 positions match TRBD2. Germline CDR1 reads SGHTA; CDR2 reads FQGTGA. This CDR3 comprises 15 residues. Trimming took 5 bases from V and 4 from J; bases not matched to a gene: 2. The CDR3 sequence is CASSPTSGRADTQYF. Written as DNA, the CDR3 is TGTGCCAGCAGCCCGACTAGCGGGAGGGCAGATACGCAGTATTTT. Drawing the rest from reference TRBV7-3 and TRBJ2-3, the complete variable domain is GAGVSQTPSNKVTEKGKYVELRCDPISGHTALYWYRQSLGQGPEFLIYFQGTGAADDSGLPNDRFFAVRPEGSVSTLKIQRTERGDSAVYLCASSPTSGRADTQYFGPGTRLTVL.

This clonotype was recorded many times. The chain recombines TRBV6-1 with TRBJ2-1; 10 nucleotides match TRBD2. The CDR3 spans 13 residues. The germline CDR1 and CDR2 sequences are MNHNS and SASEGT. With V trimmed by 7 bases and J by 7 bases, 4 bases remained unmatched. The CDR3 bases are TGTGCCAGCACTGCACTAGCGGGAAATGAGCAGTTCTTC. It is translated as CASTALAGNEQFF.

Notes on this clonotype: Possible read error: a much larger clone is one base away. V and J are TRBV29-1 and TRBJ2-7; 9 bases are shared with TRBD2. The CDR3 runs 15 residues. Germline V lookup: CDR1 SQVTM, CDR2 ANQGSEA. As DNA, the CDR3 is TGCAGCGTTGAAGGAGGTAGCGGGAGTCGTTACGAGCAGCACTTC. Translated: CSVEGGSGSRYEQHF.

To note about this clonotype: This may be a read error: a much more frequent sequence differs by one nucleotide. The V gene is TRBV28, the J gene TRBJ1-2, with D perhaps matching TRBD1 (5 bases). Germline V CDR1 and CDR2: MDHEN, SYDVKM. The CDR3 is 16 residues long. The CDR3 nucleotides are TGTGCCAGCAGTTTGTTACCCGGGACCCCTAACTGTGGCTACACCTTC. Protein product: CASSLLPGTPNCGYTF.

This clonotype has ten or more counts. The chain carries TRBV12-3 or TRBV12-4 and TRBJ2-1; 7 bases are shared with TRBD2. This CDR3 contains 16 residues. After removal of 0 bases from V and 6 bases from J, the junction contained 8 bases not matched to a gene. The chain's CDR3 is CASSLAAAGASNEQFF. As DNA, the CDR3 is TGTGCCAGCAGTTTAGCGGCGGCGGGAGCGAGCAATGAGCAGTTCTTC.